These 14 T cell receptor beta chains originate from one sample sequenced in a study of cytomegalovirus exposure and HLA in healthy donors. Both 60 Vbeta primers and 13 Jbeta primers went into the PCR. Here immunoSEQ multiplex PCR was the method, and the copy in TCRdb shows in-frame clones only, minus some. This table has some 140,000 clones, roughly 80% appearing once. The sequenced material came from PBMCs. Receptors originate from a man aged 40-49 years in good health and CMV-seronegative.

This chain joins TRBV4-1 and TRBJ1-2; tentative D call: TRBD1 (5 bases). V lost 0 bases, J lost 2 bases, and 10 bases lay in between. Per germline, CDR1 MGHRA and CDR2 YSYEKL. The CDR3 covers 15 residues. CDR3: CASSQDIRGNYGYTF. In DNA, the CDR3 is TGCGCCAGCAGCCAAGATATAAGGGGAAACTATGGCTACACCTTC.

This chain uses TRBV5-1 with TRBJ1-1; TRBD1 aligns across 10 bases. The CDR3 runs 16 residues. Trimming at V came to 3 bases and at J to 5 bases, leaving 10 bases not matched to a gene. Germline assignment: CDR1 SGHRS and CDR2 YFSETQ. This CDR3 reads CASSSTGGAGLTEAFF. CDR3 nucleotide sequence: TGCGCCAGCAGCTCGACAGGGGGCGCCGGTCTAACTGAAGCTTTCTTT.

The rearrangement uses TRBV19 and TRBJ1-2; D not certain. Trimming took 7 bases from V and 1 from J, leaving 10 bases between them. Per germline, CDR1 LNHDA and CDR2 SQIVND (reference sequence). The CDR3 consists of 13 residues. This CDR3 reads CASTGQDNYGYTF. The CDR3, as DNA: TGTGCCAGTACCGGTCAGGATAACTATGGCTACACCTTC. The variable domain in full, completed from reference TRBV19 and TRBJ1-2, reads DGGITQSPKYLFRKEGQNVTLSCEQNLNHDAMYWYRQDPGQGLRLIYYSQIVNDFQKGDIAEGYSVSREKKESFPLTVTSAQKNPTAFYLCASTGQDNYGYTFGSGTRLTVV.

The chain uses TRBV7-7 and TRBJ2-1; 11 bases agree with TRBD2. V lost 4 bases and J lost 5; bases outside the gene matches: 4. This CDR3 comprises 15 residues. Germline CDR1 and CDR2: SSHAT and FNYEAQ (reference sequence). The CDR3 coding sequence is TGTGCCAGCAGCTCTAGCGGGGGGCCCCACAATGAGCAGTTCTTC. This encodes CASSSSGGPHNEQFF.

The chain joins TRBV5-6 to TRBJ1-6; no definite D call. Trimming cost V 0 bases and J 4 bases, with 5 bases left between them. Germline loops: CDR1 SGHDT, CDR2 YYEEEE. This CDR3 spans 14 amino acids. CDR3 bases: TGTGCCAGCAGCTTGGACGGTTATAATTCACCCCTCCACTTT. Amino acids: CASSLDGYNSPLHF.

The CDR3 DNA sequence: TGTGCCAGCAGCTTAGATCCGGAGACCTATGGCTACACCTTC. Protein: CASSLDPETYGYTF. The gene calls are TRBV7-6 and TRBJ1-2; D is uncertain. There are 14 residues in the CDR3. The V gene's germline CDR1 is SGHVS and CDR2 FNYEAQ. The V end was cut by 1 base, the J end by 4 bases, with 10 bases between.

The chain couples TRBV7-8 to TRBJ2-7; possible D gene TRBD1, 6 bases. V was pared by 4 bases and J by 2 bases, with 18 bases between. The CDR3 runs 16 residues. CDR1 and CDR2 (germline): SGHVS, FQNEAQ. CDR3 DNA sequence: TGTGCCAGCAGCTCGACCCCGGGACACGTTCCCTACGAGCAGTACTTC. Its protein product is CASSSTPGHVPYEQYF.

J is TRBJ2-7 and V is TRBV13, with 9 nucleotides matching TRBD2. The V and J ends lost 2 bases and 4 bases, in that order; junction bases with no gene match: 6. Per germline, CDR1 PRHDT and CDR2 FYEKMQ (reference sequence). This CDR3 comprises 15 residues. This CDR3 reads CASSLTAGGPYEQYF. The CDR3 region has the DNA TGTGCCAGCAGCTTAACCGCGGGAGGGCCGTACGAGCAGTACTTC.

The chain carries TRBV4-1 and TRBJ2-3; TRBD2 agrees at 9 bases. Germline V gene sequence: CDR1 MGHRA, CDR2 YSYEKL. The CDR3 covers 15 residues. Trimming at V came to 4 bases and at J to 5 bases, leaving 7 bases not matched to a gene. The CDR3 sequence is CASSPSGGGGDTQYF. As DNA, the CDR3 is TGCGCCAGCAGCCCTTCGGGCGGGGGGGGAGATACGCAGTATTTT.

This chain connects TRBV29-1 to TRBJ2-7, with TRBD2 matching over 10 bases. With 4 bases clipped from V and 7 bases from J, the junction kept 7 bases outside the gene matches. Germline V lookup: CDR1 SQVTM, CDR2 ANQGSEA. This CDR3 comprises 13 residues. CDR3 coding DNA: TGCAGCGTTGTCGTAGCGGGGGGCTGGGAGCAGTACTTC. It specifies CSVVVAGGWEQYF.

The chain joins TRBV30 to TRBJ2-3, with TRBD1 matching 9 bases. Looked up from germline, CDR1 is GTSNPN and CDR2 is SVGIG (reference sequence). V lost 3 bases, J lost 3 bases, and 7 bases stayed unmatched. The CDR3 has 15 residues. This CDR3 reads CAWSPRDRATDTQYF. In nucleotides, the CDR3 is TGTGCCTGGAGCCCACGGGACAGGGCGACAGATACGCAGTATTTT.

For this clone: This same CDR3 is encoded by further DNA sequences in the sample. The rearrangement uses TRBV6-5 and TRBJ1-2, with 7 bases lining up with TRBD1. CDR3 length: 13 amino acids. The germline CDR1 and CDR2 sequences are MNHEY and SVGAGI. V shed 0 bases, J shed 5 bases, and the junction held 0 bases outside the gene matches. Written as DNA, the CDR3 is TGTGCCAGCAGTTACTCACAGGGGTATGGCTACACCTTC. Encoded protein: CASSYSQGYGYTF.

The CDR3 DNA follows: TGCGCCAGCAGCCAACCTCAGGGGAGTCGGGGCTACACCTTC. Translated, it gives CASSQPQGSRGYTF. V is TRBV4-1 and J is TRBJ1-2, with D perhaps TRBD1 (6 bases). V was pared by 2 bases and J by 8 bases, with 15 bases between. The CDR3 is made up of 14 amino acids. CDR1 and CDR2 from the germline V gene are MGHRA and YSYEKL.

This clone was seen only a few times. The chain uses TRBV27 and TRBJ2-5; a possible D gene is TRBD2 (5 bases). Germline CDR1 is MNHEY and CDR2 is SMNVEV (reference sequence). This CDR3 contains 13 residues. V lost 7 bases and J 5 bases, leaving 14 bases between the germline ends. The CDR3 here is CASTKPGDETQYF. DNA of the CDR3: TGTGCCAGCACCAAGCCCGGGGATGAGACCCAGTACTTC.